The 16 T cell receptor beta chains below were found in one sample sequenced in a study of control samples from healthy donors and cancer patients. Assay used: immunoSEQ multiplex PCR; TCRdb lists only in-frame clones, some missing. Of around 150,000 clones in the sample, nearly 96% were seen once. The material sequenced was blood. These TCRs come from a woman between 25 and 40 years old in good health.

This clone was picked up one time. V gene TRBV11-3 combines with J gene TRBJ2-1; TRBD2 agrees at 10 bases. CDR1 is SGHNT and CDR2 is YENEEA in the germline V gene. The CDR3 has 15 residues. Trimming removed 5 bases from V and 4 bases from J; junction bases left unmatched: 5. The CDR3 bases are TGTGCCAGCAGCCAAACTAGCGGGATTTACAATGAGCAGTTCTTC. Its translation is CASSQTSGIYNEQFF.

This clone has a single count. The J gene is TRBJ2-7, the V gene TRBV6-5, with a possible D match to TRBD2 (5 bases). V was clipped by 7 bases and J by 6 bases, with 19 bases between them. The CDR3 covers 14 residues. Germline V CDR1 and CDR2: MNHEY, SVGAGI. CDR3 sequence reads: CASNSHRGVGEQYF. The CDR3, as DNA: TGTGCCAGCAACTCCCATCGGGGAGTGGGCGAGCAGTACTTC.

V gene TRBV9 combines with J gene TRBJ1-2, with no clear D. This CDR3 spans 14 amino acids. Trimming removed 4 bases from V and 4 bases from J, with 14 bases in between. The germline V gene encodes CDR1 SGDLS and CDR2 YYNGEE. The CDR3: CASSLAGLAYGYTF. CDR3 DNA: TGTGCCAGCAGCTTGGCGGGATTGGCCTATGGCTACACCTTC.

The rearrangement uses TRBV4-1 and TRBJ1-2; possibly TRBD1 for D (5 bases). CDR3 size: 17 residues. V lost 0 bases and J lost 2, with 16 bases in between. CDR1 is MGHRA, CDR2 YSYEKL, per germline. The CDR3, as DNA: TGCGCCAGCAGCCAAGAATACCTAGGGGTGAGGAACTATGGCTACACCTTC. Translated: CASSQEYLGVRNYGYTF.

The CDR3 DNA reads as TGCGCCAGCAGCTTGGGGGTTAGGGGGTTCAATGAGCAGTTCTTC. Protein product: CASSLGVRGFNEQFF. The rearrangement uses TRBV5-1 and TRBJ2-1, with D tentatively TRBD1 (6 bases). CDR1 and CDR2 (germline): SGHRS, YFSETQ. Trimming pared 0 bases from V and 6 bases from J, leaving 13 bases between. There are 15 residues in the CDR3. Full variable domain (rest looked up from reference TRBV5-1 and TRBJ2-1): KAGVTQTPRYLIKTRGQQVTLSCSPISGHRSVSWYQQTPGQGLQFLFEYFSETQRNKGNFPGRFSGRQFSNSRSEMNVSTLELGDSALYLCASSLGVRGFNEQFFGPGTRLTVL.

This sequence joins TRBV29-1 and TRBJ1-5; D is undetermined. Germline V gives CDR1 SQVTM, CDR2 ANQGSEA. CDR3 length: 9 residues. V lost 7 bases, J lost 11 bases, and 9 bases lay in between. The CDR3 region is CSGDAAQHF. The DNA of the CDR3 is TGCAGCGGGGATGCAGCCCAGCATTTT.

This rearrangement joins TRBV6-5 to TRBJ1-6; a weak D match, TRBD1 (5 bases). The CDR3 length is 13 residues. The V and J ends lost 8 bases and 7 bases respectively, with 12 bases between them. Looked up from germline, CDR1 is MNHEY and CDR2 is SVGAGI. The DNA for the CDR3 is TGTGCCAGCCGACGGGGGGGAAATTCACCCCTCCACTTT. It encodes CASRRGGNSPLHF.

The chain couples TRBV3-1 (or the pseudogene TRBV3-2) to TRBJ2-7; D is uncertain. The germline CDR1 and CDR2 sequences are LGHDT and YNNKEL (reference sequence). Trimming shortened V by 1 base and J by 7 bases, and 11 bases separated the two germline ends. This CDR3 region has 13 residues. The CDR3 region is CASSQVFGREQYF. The CDR3 bases are TGTGCCAGCAGCCAAGTTTTCGGCAGGGAGCAGTACTTC.

The CDR3 is CASSYQGISPYEQYF. CDR3 nucleotide sequence: TGCGCCAGCAGCTACCAGGGGATTTCACCCTACGAGCAGTACTTC. The chain recombines TRBV5-1 with TRBJ2-7; a possible D gene is TRBD1 (6 bases). The CDR3 has 15 residues. Trimming took off 3 bases at V and 2 bases at J, with 15 bases between the two ends. Germline V gene lookup returns CDR1 SGHRS and CDR2 YFSETQ.

The chain uses TRBV28 and TRBJ1-2, with TRBD1 as a possible D gene (5 bases). The CDR3 consists of 12 residues. Germline V CDR1 and CDR2: MDHEN, SYDVKM. V dropped 1 base and J dropped 8 bases, with 8 bases sitting between them. This chain's CDR3 is CASSLLRGGYTF. The CDR3 DNA sequence: TGTGCCAGCAGTTTATTACGGGGCGGCTACACCTTC.

The chain recombines TRBV24-1 with TRBJ1-5; TRBD1 aligns across 9 bases. In germline, CDR1 is KGHDR, CDR2 SFDVKD. The CDR3 extends over 16 amino acids. V was pared by 7 bases and J by 0 bases, with 6 bases of the junction left unmatched. The CDR3 here is CATSDRGAGSNQPQHF. As DNA, the CDR3 is TGTGCCACCAGCGACAGGGGGGCGGGTAGCAATCAGCCCCAGCATTTT.

The chain uses TRBV5-1 and TRBJ2-2; 7 bases line up with TRBD2. V lost 0 bases, J lost 4 bases, and 0 bases stayed unmatched. This CDR3 region has 14 residues. Germline V gene lookup returns CDR1 SGHRS and CDR2 YFSETQ. The CDR3 is CASSLGGSTGELFF. The CDR3 DNA follows: TGCGCCAGCAGCTTGGGCGGGAGCACCGGGGAGCTGTTTTTT.

About this clone itself: The conserved phenylalanine or tryptophan is not found at the CDR3 terminus, so this likely reflects a read error. The DNA is omitted, as the CDR3 cannot be located on it reliably, and the CDR3 follows TCRdb's listing. The chain has TRBV7-9 and TRBJ2-7; the table gives TRBD2 as D, unverified against the DNA. From germline, CDR1 is SEHNR and CDR2 FQNEAQ (reference sequence). Counting both end residues, the CDR3 totals 17 amino acids. CDR3 loop: CASSYSGSSGGQGSFYL.

In its sample, this clone was seen once. This chain uses TRBV19 with TRBJ1-1; a possible D gene is TRBD1 (6 bases). The CDR3 length is 13 residues. Germline V gene lookup returns CDR1 LNHDA and CDR2 SQIVND (reference sequence). V lost 3 bases to trimming and J lost 4 bases, with 9 bases between them. Written as DNA, the CDR3 is TGTGCCAGTAGTATGGGAGGGGGCACTGAAGCTTTCTTT. Translation gives CASSMGGGTEAFF.

This chain connects TRBV2 to TRBJ1-6; D unresolved. Germline CDR1 and CDR2: SNHLY and FYNNEI. The CDR3 sequence is 14 residues long. V lost 2 bases, J lost 6 bases, and 8 bases lay in between. The CDR3 region has the DNA TGTGCCAGCAGTGAACTGCCCGGTAATTCACCCCTCCACTTT. Translated: CASSELPGNSPLHF.

Only one count was recorded for this clone. V and J are TRBV4-1 and TRBJ2-3; 7 nucleotides align to TRBD2. V lost 5 bases and J lost 3; bases outside the gene matches: 2. Germline CDR1 MGHRA, CDR2 YSYEKL. The CDR3 has 13 residues. CDR3 coding DNA: TGCGCCAGCAGCTCACTAGCGACAGATACGCAGTATTTT. It translates to CASSSLATDTQYF.